The source of this T cell receptor beta chain is a study of cytomegalovirus exposure and HLA in healthy donors. Study conclusions and caveats: A later analysis linked a missense variant in DCLRE1C to the trimming of TCR beta V and J genes.

Both 60 Vbeta primers and 13 Jbeta primers went into the PCR. Using immunoSEQ multiplex PCR, the repertoire was profiled, and TCRdb retains in-frame clones only, with some absent. The sample shows about 98,000 clones, more than 70% of them seen only once. Germline V gene data show CDR1 as SGHAT and CDR2 as FQNNGV. The CDR3 extends over 15 amino acids. Trimming removed 4 bases at V and 1 base at J, with 13 bases between. In the case of this clone: Its matching antigen is unknown.

Sequenced sample: PBMCs. This clonotype was sampled from a man between 18 and 35 years old in good health and CMV-seropositive. The rearrangement joins TRBV11-2 to TRBJ1-1; D remains unclear. CDR3 loop: CASSSSRGRNTEAFF. Here the CDR3 DNA reads TGTGCCAGCAGCTCGAGTAGAGGGAGGAACACTGAAGCTTTCTTT.